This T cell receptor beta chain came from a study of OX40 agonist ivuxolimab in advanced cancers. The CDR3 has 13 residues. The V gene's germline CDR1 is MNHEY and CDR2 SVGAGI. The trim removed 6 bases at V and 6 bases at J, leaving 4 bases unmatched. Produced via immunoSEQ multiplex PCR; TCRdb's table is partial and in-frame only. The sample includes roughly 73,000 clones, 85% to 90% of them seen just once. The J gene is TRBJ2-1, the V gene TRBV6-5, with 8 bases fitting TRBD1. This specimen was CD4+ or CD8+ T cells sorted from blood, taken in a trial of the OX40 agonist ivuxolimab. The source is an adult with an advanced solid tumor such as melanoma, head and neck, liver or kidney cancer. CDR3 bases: TGTGCCAGCAGCGACAGGGGAGGCAATGAGCAGTTCTTC. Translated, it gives CASSDRGGNEQFF.